These T cell receptor beta chains were read from a single sample in a study of T cell responses to AZD1222 COVID-19 vaccine. Using immunoSEQ multiplex PCR, the repertoire was profiled, and TCRdb retains in-frame clones only, with some absent. The profile covers just under 90,000 clones, with approximately 91% appearing a single time and roughly 5.2% taken by the ten largest. Sample: peripheral blood, taken on day 0 of AZD1222 vaccination. Every receptor here comes from an adult in good health. CDR3s include the opening cysteine and the closing phenylalanine or tryptophan. The D gene is left open where the match is weak. Clone size is stated in some rows and not others, as once, few, many or a class when expanded.

len: 13; v_gene: TRBV7-2; j_gene: TRBJ1-1; abundance: once; d_gene: TRBD1; CDR3aa: CASSSGRDRMSFF; CDR3nt: TGTGCCAGCAGCTCCGGCCGGGACAGGATGTCTTTCTTT
len: 12; v_gene: TRBV12-3/TRBV12-4; j_gene: TRBJ1-1; abundance: once; d_gene: NA; CDR3aa: CASSNVGSEAFF; CDR3nt: TGTGCCAGCAGTAACGTGGGGTCTGAAGCTTTCTTT
len: 14; v_gene: TRBV3-1/TRBV3-2; j_gene: TRBJ2-2; abundance: once; d_gene: NA; CDR3aa: CASSTTANTGELFF; CDR3nt: TGTGCCAGCAGCACCACAGCGAACACCGGGGAGCTGTTTTTT
len: 15; v_gene: TRBV28; j_gene: TRBJ1-5; abundance: NA; d_gene: NA; CDR3aa: CASSTRGRNNQPQHF; CDR3nt: TGTGCCAGCAGTACCCGAGGACGAAACAATCAGCCCCAGCATTTT
len: 15; v_gene: TRBV5-8; j_gene: TRBJ2-5; abundance: NA; d_gene: NA; CDR3aa: CASSLSAGIQETQYF; CDR3nt: TGTGCCAGCAGCTTGAGTGCAGGGATACAAGAGACCCAGTACTTC
len: 16; v_gene: TRBV15; j_gene: TRBJ1-2; abundance: few; d_gene: NA; CDR3aa: CATSRGGDYLDYGYTF; CDR3nt: TGTGCCACCAGCAGAGGGGGTGACTACCTTGACTATGGCTACACCTTC
len: 14; v_gene: TRBV11-2; j_gene: TRBJ1-2; abundance: NA; d_gene: TRBD1; CDR3aa: CASSLRDREYGYTF; CDR3nt: TGTGCCAGCAGCTTACGGGACAGGGAATATGGCTACACCTTC
len: 14; v_gene: TRBV9; j_gene: TRBJ1-2; abundance: NA; d_gene: NA; CDR3aa: CASSPDPGTYGYTF; CDR3nt: TGTGCCAGCAGCCCCGACCCGGGTACCTATGGCTACACCTTC
len: 14; v_gene: TRBV28; j_gene: TRBJ2-4; abundance: NA; d_gene: NA; CDR3aa: CASSPRRRVNIQYF; CDR3nt: TGTGCCAGCAGCCCCCGTAGGCGGGTAAACATTCAGTACTTC
len: 13; v_gene: TRBV3-1/TRBV3-2; j_gene: TRBJ1-1; abundance: NA; d_gene: NA; CDR3aa: CASSQSSRTEAFF; CDR3nt: TGTGCCAGCAGCCAATCGAGCCGGACTGAAGCTTTCTTT
len: 14; v_gene: TRBV28; j_gene: TRBJ1-1; abundance: NA; d_gene: NA; CDR3aa: CASSLAPRDTEAFF; CDR3nt: TGTGCCAGCAGTTTAGCCCCGAGGGACACTGAAGCTTTCTTT
len: 12; v_gene: TRBV28; j_gene: TRBJ1-4; abundance: NA; d_gene: NA; CDR3aa: CASSLTHEKLFF; CDR3nt: TGTGCCAGCAGTTTAACGCATGAAAAACTGTTTTTT
len: 14; v_gene: TRBV24-1; j_gene: TRBJ1-4; abundance: NA; d_gene: NA; CDR3aa: CATSDPSTGEKLFF; CDR3nt: TGTGCCACCAGTGACCCCTCTACGGGTGAAAAACTGTTTTTT
len: 15; v_gene: TRBV6-5; j_gene: TRBJ2-2; abundance: NA; d_gene: TRBD1; CDR3aa: CASSFGTVYTGELFF; CDR3nt: TGTGCCAGCAGTTTTGGGACAGTTTACACCGGGGAGCTGTTTTTT
len: 13; v_gene: TRBV12-3/TRBV12-4; j_gene: TRBJ2-1; abundance: NA; d_gene: NA; CDR3aa: CASRDSTYNEQFF; CDR3nt: TGTGCCAGCAGGGACTCGACCTACAATGAGCAGTTCTTC
len: 14; v_gene: TRBV2; j_gene: TRBJ1-1; abundance: NA; d_gene: NA; CDR3aa: CASSEGTGSPEAFF; CDR3nt: TGTGCCAGCAGTGAGGGTACAGGGTCCCCTGAAGCTTTCTTT
len: 14; v_gene: TRBV27; j_gene: TRBJ1-3; abundance: NA; d_gene: NA; CDR3aa: CASKGGISGNTIYF; CDR3nt: TGTGCCAGCAAAGGAGGAATCTCTGGAAACACCATATATTTT
len: 11; v_gene: TRBV6-1; j_gene: TRBJ2-7; abundance: NA; d_gene: NA; CDR3aa: CASSEILEQYF; CDR3nt: TGTGCCAGCAGTGAAATCCTCGAGCAGTACTTC
len: 12; v_gene: TRBV19; j_gene: TRBJ1-1; abundance: once; d_gene: NA; CDR3aa: CASSIGALEAFF; CDR3nt: TGTGCCAGTAGTATAGGTGCCCTTGAAGCTTTCTTT
len: 15; v_gene: TRBV28; j_gene: TRBJ1-1; abundance: NA; d_gene: NA; CDR3aa: CASSPMGGVNTEAFF; CDR3nt: TGTGCCAGCAGTCCGATGGGGGGGGTGAACACTGAAGCTTTCTTT
len: 16; v_gene: TRBV11-3; j_gene: TRBJ1-3; abundance: once; d_gene: NA; CDR3aa: CASTLGTDSSGNTIYF; CDR3nt: TGTGCCAGCACCTTAGGGACGGATAGCTCTGGAAACACCATATATTTT
len: 13; v_gene: TRBV6-5; j_gene: TRBJ2-2; abundance: NA; d_gene: NA; CDR3aa: CAAADTNTGELFF; CDR3nt: TGTGCCGCAGCGGACACGAACACCGGGGAGCTGTTTTTT
len: 12; v_gene: TRBV28; j_gene: TRBJ2-1; abundance: NA; d_gene: NA; CDR3aa: CASTGGLNEQFF; CDR3nt: TGTGCCAGCACCGGGGGGCTCAATGAGCAGTTCTTC
len: 14; v_gene: TRBV7-3; j_gene: TRBJ2-3; abundance: once; d_gene: NA; CDR3aa: CASSQPTWSDTQYF; CDR3nt: TGTGCCAGCAGCCAGCCGACTTGGTCAGATACGCAGTATTTT
len: 16; v_gene: TRBV7-2; j_gene: TRBJ2-7; abundance: NA; d_gene: NA; CDR3aa: CASSLGDRAPSYEQYF; CDR3nt: TGTGCCAGCAGCTTAGGGGACCGGGCGCCTTCCTACGAGCAGTACTTC
len: 15; v_gene: TRBV10-2; j_gene: TRBJ1-5; abundance: medium-sized; d_gene: TRBD1; CDR3aa: CASSDRGAGNQPQHF; CDR3nt: TGCGCCAGCAGCGACAGGGGCGCAGGCAATCAGCCCCAGCATTTT